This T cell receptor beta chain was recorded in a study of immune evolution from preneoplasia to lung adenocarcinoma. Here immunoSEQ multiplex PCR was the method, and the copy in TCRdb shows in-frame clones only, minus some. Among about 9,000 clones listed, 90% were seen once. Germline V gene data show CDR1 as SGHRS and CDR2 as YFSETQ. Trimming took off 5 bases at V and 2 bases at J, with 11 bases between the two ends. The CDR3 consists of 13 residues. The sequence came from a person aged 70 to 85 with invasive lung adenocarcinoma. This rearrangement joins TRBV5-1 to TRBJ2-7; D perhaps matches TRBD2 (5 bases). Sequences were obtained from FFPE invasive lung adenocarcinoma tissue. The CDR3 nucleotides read TGCGCCAGCAGTCCCGACGGGACCTACGAGCAGTACTTC. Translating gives CASSPDGTYEQYF.